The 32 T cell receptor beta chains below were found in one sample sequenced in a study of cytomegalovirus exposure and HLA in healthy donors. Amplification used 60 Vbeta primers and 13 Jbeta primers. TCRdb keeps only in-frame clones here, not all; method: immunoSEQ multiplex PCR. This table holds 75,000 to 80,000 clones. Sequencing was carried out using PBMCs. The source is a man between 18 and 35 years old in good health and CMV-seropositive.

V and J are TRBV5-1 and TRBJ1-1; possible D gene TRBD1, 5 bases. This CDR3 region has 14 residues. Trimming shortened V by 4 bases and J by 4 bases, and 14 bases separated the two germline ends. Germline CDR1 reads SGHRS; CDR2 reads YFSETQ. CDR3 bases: TGCGCCAGCAGCCAGATGCAGGGCGGCACTGAAGCTTTCTTT. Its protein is CASSQMQGGTEAFF.

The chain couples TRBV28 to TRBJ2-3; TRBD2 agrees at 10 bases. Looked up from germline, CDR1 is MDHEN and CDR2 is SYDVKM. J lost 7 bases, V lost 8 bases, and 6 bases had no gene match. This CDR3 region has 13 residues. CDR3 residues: CASGLAEINTQYF. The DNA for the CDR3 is TGTGCCAGCGGACTAGCGGAGATCAATACGCAGTATTTT.

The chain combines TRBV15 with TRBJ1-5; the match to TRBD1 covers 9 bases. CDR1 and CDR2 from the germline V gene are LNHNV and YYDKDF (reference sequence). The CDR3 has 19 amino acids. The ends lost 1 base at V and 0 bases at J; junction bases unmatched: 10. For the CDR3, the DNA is TGTGCCACCAGCAGAGGACGTGGGACAGGGAAAAATAGCAATCAGCCCCAGCATTTT. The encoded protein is CATSRGRGTGKNSNQPQHF.

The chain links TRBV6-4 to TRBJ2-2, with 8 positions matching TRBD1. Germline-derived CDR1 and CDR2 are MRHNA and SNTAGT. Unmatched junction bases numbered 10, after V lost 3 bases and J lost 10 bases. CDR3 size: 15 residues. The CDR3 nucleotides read TGTGCCAGCAGTGAGGGAGCAGGGGGCACGGAGGAGCTGTTTTTT. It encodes CASSEGAGGTEELFF.

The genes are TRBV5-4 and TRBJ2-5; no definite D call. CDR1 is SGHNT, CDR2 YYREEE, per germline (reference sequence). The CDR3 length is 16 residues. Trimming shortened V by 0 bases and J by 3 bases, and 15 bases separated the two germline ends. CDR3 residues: CASSLDKSTSKETQYF. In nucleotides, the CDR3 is TGTGCCAGCAGCTTGGACAAGTCAACGTCAAAAGAGACCCAGTACTTC.

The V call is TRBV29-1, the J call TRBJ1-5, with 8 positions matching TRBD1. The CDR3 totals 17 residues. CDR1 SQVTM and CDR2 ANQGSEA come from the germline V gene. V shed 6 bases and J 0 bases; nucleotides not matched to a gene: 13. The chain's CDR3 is CSVTLGQGPYSNQPQHF. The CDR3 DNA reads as TGCAGCGTGACCCTCGGACAGGGCCCGTATAGCAATCAGCCCCAGCATTTT.

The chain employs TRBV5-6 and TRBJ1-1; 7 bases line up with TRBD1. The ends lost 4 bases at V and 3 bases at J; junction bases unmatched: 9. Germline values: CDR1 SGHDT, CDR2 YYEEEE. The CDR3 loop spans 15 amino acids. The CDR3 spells CASSVGQTSYTEAFF. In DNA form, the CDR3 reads TGTGCCAGCAGCGTGGGACAGACTTCTTACACTGAAGCTTTCTTT. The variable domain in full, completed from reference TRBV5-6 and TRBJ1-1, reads DAGVTQSPTHLIKTRGQQVTLRCSPKSGHDTVSWYQQALGQGPQFIFQYYEEEERQRGNFPDRFSGHQFPNYSSELNVNALLLGDSALYLCASSVGQTSYTEAFFGQGTRLTVV.

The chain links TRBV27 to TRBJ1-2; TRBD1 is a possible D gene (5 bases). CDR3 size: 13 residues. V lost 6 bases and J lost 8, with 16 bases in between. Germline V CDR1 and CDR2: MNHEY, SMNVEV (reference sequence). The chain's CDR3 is CASSPPGFYGYTF. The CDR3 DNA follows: TGTGCCAGCAGCCCACCAGGGTTTTACGGCTACACCTTC.

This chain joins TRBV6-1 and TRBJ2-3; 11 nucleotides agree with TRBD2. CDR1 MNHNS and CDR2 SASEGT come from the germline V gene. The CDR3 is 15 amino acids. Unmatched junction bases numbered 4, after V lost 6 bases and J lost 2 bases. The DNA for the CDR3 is TGTGCCAGCAGCCCGACTAGCGGGGACACAGATACGCAGTATTTT. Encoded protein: CASSPTSGDTDTQYF.

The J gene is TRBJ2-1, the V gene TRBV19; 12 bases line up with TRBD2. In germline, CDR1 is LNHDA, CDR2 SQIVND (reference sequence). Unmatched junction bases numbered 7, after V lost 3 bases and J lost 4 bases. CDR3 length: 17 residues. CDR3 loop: CASSISGTSGLYNEQFF. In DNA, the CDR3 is TGTGCCAGTAGTATCTCCGGGACTAGCGGGCTGTACAATGAGCAGTTCTTC.

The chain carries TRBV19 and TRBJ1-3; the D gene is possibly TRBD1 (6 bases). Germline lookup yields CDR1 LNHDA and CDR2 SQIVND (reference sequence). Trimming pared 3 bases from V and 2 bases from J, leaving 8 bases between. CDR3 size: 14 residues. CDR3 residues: CASSMGATGNTIYF. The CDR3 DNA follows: TGTGCCAGTAGTATGGGGGCGACTGGAAACACCATATATTTT.

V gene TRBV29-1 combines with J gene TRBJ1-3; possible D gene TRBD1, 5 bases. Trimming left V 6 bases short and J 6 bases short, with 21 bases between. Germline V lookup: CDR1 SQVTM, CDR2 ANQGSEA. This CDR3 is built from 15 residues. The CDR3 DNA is TGCAGCGTAGGACCCGGAGGGGCACTGGAAAACACCATATATTTT. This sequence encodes CSVGPGGALENTIYF.

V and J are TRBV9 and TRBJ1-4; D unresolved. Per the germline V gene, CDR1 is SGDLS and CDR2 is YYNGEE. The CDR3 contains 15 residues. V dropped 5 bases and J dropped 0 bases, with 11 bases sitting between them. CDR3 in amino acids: CASSYGRATNEKLFF. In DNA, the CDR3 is TGTGCCAGCAGTTATGGGAGGGCAACTAATGAAAAACTGTTTTTT. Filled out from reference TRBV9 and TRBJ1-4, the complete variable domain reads DSGVTQTPKHLITATGQRVTLRCSPRSGDLSVYWYQQSLDQGLQFLIQYYNGEERAKGNILERFSAQQFPDLHSELNLSSLELGDSALYFCASSYGRATNEKLFFGSGTQLSVL.

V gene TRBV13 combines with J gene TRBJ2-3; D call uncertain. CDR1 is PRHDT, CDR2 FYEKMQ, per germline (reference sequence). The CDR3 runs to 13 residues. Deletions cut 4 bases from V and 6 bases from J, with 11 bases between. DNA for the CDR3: TGTGCCAGCAGCTCCCTGTATATGGATACGCAGTATTTT. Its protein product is CASSSLYMDTQYF. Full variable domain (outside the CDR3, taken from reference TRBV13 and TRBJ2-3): AAGVIQSPRHLIKEKRETATLKCYPIPRHDTVYWYQQGPGQDPQFLISFYEKMQSDKGSIPDRFSAQQFSDYHSELNMSSLELGDSALYFCASSSLYMDTQYFGPGTRLTVL.

The DNA for the CDR3 is TGTGCCAGCATGTCCAGGACAGGAGTCTACGAGCAGTACTTC. Its protein is CASMSRTGVYEQYF. V is TRBV28 and J is TRBJ2-7, with 7 nucleotides matching TRBD1. The CDR3 runs 14 residues. The V segment lost 7 bases and the J segment 3 bases; nucleotides outside the gene matches: 9. The germline V gene has CDR1 MDHEN and CDR2 SYDVKM.

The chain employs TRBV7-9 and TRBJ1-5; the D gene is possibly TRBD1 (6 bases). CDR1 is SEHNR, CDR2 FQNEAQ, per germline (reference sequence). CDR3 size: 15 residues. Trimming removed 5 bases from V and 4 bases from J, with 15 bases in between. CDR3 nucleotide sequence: TGTGCCAGCAGCCCGGGGGGCAGCTATAATCAGCCCCAGCATTTT. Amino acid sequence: CASSPGGSYNQPQHF.

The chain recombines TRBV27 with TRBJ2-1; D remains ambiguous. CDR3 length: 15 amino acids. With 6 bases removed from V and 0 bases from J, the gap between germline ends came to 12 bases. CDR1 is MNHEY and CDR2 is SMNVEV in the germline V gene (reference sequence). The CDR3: CASRATTTSYNEQFF. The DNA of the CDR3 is TGTGCCAGCAGAGCTACTACGACCTCCTACAATGAGCAGTTCTTC.

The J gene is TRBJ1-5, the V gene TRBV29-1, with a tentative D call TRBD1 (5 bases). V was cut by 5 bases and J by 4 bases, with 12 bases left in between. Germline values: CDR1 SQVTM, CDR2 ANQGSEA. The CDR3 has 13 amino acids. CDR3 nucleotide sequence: TGCAGCGTTCTAACGACAGCTAATCAGCCCCAGCATTTT. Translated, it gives CSVLTTANQPQHF.

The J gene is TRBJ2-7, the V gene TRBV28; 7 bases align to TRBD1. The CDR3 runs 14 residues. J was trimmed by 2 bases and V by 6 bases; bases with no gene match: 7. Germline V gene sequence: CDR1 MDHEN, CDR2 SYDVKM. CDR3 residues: CASRGQGVPYEQYF. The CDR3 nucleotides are TGTGCCAGCAGGGGTCAGGGGGTTCCCTACGAGCAGTACTTC.

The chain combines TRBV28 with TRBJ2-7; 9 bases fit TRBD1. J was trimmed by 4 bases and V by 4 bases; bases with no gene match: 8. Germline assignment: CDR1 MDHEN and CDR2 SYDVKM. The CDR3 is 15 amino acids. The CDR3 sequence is CASSSPRQGGYEQYF. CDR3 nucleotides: TGTGCCAGCAGTTCACCACGACAGGGGGGATACGAGCAGTACTTC.

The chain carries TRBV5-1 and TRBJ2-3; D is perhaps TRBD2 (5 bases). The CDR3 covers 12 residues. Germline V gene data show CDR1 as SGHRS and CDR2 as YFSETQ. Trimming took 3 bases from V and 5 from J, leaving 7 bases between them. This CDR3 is CASSSGVDTQYF. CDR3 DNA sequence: TGCGCCAGCAGCTCCGGGGTAGATACGCAGTATTTT.

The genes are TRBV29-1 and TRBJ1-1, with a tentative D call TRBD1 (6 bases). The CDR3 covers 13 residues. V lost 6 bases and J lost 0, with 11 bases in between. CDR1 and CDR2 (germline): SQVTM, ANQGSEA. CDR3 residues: CSVTPGVNTEAFF. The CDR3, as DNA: TGCAGCGTAACCCCAGGGGTGAACACTGAAGCTTTCTTT.

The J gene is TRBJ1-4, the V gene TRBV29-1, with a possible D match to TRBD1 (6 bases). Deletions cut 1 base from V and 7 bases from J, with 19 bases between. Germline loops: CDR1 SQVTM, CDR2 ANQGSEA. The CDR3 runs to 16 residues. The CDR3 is CSVEASRGLGGEKLFF. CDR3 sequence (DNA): TGCAGCGTTGAAGCATCCAGGGGTTTAGGAGGTGAAAAACTGTTTTTT.

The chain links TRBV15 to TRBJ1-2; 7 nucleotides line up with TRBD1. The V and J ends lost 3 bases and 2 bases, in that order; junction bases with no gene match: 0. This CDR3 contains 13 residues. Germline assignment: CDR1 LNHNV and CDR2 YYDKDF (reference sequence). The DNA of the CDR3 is TGTGCCACCAGCAGGGACAGGAACTATGGCTACACCTTC. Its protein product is CATSRDRNYGYTF. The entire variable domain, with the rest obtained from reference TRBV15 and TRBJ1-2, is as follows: DAMVIQNPRYQVTQFGKPVTLSCSQTLNHNVMYWYQQKSSQAPKLLFHYYDKDFNNEADTPDNFQSRRPNTSFCFLDIRSPGLGDTAMYLCATSRDRNYGYTFGSGTRLTVV.

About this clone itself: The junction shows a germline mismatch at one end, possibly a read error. CDR3: CASSKATGSYEQYF. CDR3 DNA: TGTGCCAGCAGTAAAGCGACAGGGTCCTACGAGCAGTACTTC. The chain is built from TRBV6-1 and TRBJ2-7, with 7 bases fitting TRBD1. Germline CDR1 is MNHNS and CDR2 is SASEGT. The CDR3 is 14 amino acids.

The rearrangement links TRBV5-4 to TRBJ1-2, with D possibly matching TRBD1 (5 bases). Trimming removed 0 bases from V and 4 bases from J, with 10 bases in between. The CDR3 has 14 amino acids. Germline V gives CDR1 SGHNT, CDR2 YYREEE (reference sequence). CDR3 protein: CASSLAGGVYGYTF. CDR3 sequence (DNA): TGTGCCAGCAGCTTGGCCGGGGGAGTCTATGGCTACACCTTC.

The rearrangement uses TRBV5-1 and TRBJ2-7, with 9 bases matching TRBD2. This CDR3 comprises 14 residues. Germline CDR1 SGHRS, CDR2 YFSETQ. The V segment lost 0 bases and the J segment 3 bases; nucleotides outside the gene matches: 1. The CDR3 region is CASSLETSGYEQYF. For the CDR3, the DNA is TGCGCCAGCAGCTTGGAGACTAGCGGCTACGAGCAGTACTTC.

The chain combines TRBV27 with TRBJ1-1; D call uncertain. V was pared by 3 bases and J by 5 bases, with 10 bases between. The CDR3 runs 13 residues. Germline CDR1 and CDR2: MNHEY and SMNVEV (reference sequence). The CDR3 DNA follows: TGTGCCAGCAGTTTCACGGGAGGAACTGAAGCTTTCTTT. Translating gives CASSFTGGTEAFF.

CDR3 protein: CASTSRGFGYGYTF. DNA for the CDR3: TGTGCCAGCACCTCCCGGGGGTTCGGCTATGGCTACACCTTC. The J gene is TRBJ1-2, the V gene TRBV28; D might be TRBD1 (5 bases). Germline V CDR1 and CDR2: MDHEN, SYDVKM. The CDR3 has 14 amino acids. Deletions cut 7 bases from V and 4 bases from J, with 16 bases between.

CDR3: CASSLQGTGAYEQYF. CDR3 nucleotide sequence: TGTGCCAGCAGTTTACAGGGGACAGGGGCCTACGAGCAGTACTTC. V gene TRBV28 combines with J gene TRBJ2-7; 10 bases line up with TRBD1. CDR1 and CDR2 from the germline V gene are MDHEN and SYDVKM. V shed 2 bases and J 2 bases; nucleotides not matched to a gene: 3. The CDR3 is made up of 15 amino acids. Full variable domain (outside the CDR3, taken from reference TRBV28 and TRBJ2-7): DVKVTQSSRYLVKRTGEKVFLECVQDMDHENMFWYRQDPGLGLRLIYFSYDVKMKEKGDIPEGYSVSREKKERFSLILESASTNQTSMYLCASSLQGTGAYEQYFGPGTRLTVT.

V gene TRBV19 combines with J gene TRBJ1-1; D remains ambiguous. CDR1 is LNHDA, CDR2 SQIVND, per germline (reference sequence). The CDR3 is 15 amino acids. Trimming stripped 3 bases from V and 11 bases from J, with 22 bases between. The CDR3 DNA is TGTGCCAGTAGTATCACTGGAGGGCTCGAGGTGGCGGCTTTCTTT. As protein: CASSITGGLEVAAFF.

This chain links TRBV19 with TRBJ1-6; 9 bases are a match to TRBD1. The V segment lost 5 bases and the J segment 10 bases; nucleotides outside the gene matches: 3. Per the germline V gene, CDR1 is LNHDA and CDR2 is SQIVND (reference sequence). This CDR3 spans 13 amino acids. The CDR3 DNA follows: TGTGCCAGTAGTGCGGACAGGGGCTCACCCCTCCACTTT. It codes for CASSADRGSPLHF. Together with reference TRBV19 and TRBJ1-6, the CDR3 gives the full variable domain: DGGITQSPKYLFRKEGQNVTLSCEQNLNHDAMYWYRQDPGQGLRLIYYSQIVNDFQKGDIAEGYSVSREKKESFPLTVTSAQKNPTAFYLCASSADRGSPLHFGNGTRLTVT.